The rows below give T cell receptor beta chains drawn from one sample of a study of breast tumors, draining lymph nodes, adjacent tissues. MiXCR, run by TCRdb on the multiplex PCR reads, gives a single entry per CDR3 protein. This table has about 300,000 distinct CDR3 sequences, 30% appearing once. The sequencing sample was made of axillary lymph node tissue. The receptors here all came from a female donor with breast cancer. Some clones in this sample may be carry-over from other donors' samples. Each CDR3 is given with its conserved first and last residue. D genes are given only for firm matches. Clone size is shown for a subset of rows, as once, few, many or a class of expanded clone.

size	J	D	V	CDR3	DNA
many	TRBJ2-7	.	TRBV20-1	CSARGIIRVYEQYF	TGCAGTGCTAGAGGCATTATTCGGGTTTACGAGCAGTACTTC
many	TRBJ2-7	.	TRBV4-3	CASSQERLGQQYF	TGCGCCAGCAGCCAAGAAAGACTAGGCCAGCAGTACTTC
.	TRBJ2-1	.	TRBV5-6	CASSLVGTRRGNEQFF	TGTGCCAGCAGCTTGGTCGGAACCCGCAGGGGCAATGAGCAGTTCTTC
few	TRBJ2-3	TRBD2	TRBV9	CASSALLAGTDTQYF	TGTGCCAGCAGCGCCCTACTAGCGGGAACAGATACGCAGTATTTT
many	TRBJ2-3	TRBD2	TRBV5-1	CASSPRWTSGTTSTDTQYF	TGCGCCAGCAGTCCCCGCTGGACTAGCGGGACTACTAGCACAGATACGCAGTATTTT
many	TRBJ2-7	TRBD1	TRBV6-1	CASSESGTGVEQYF	TGTGCCAGCAGTGAATCCGGGACAGGGGTCGAGCAGTACTTC
.	TRBJ2-7	TRBD2	TRBV9	CASSVGLAGDEQSF	TGTGCCAGCAGCGTAGGGCTAGCGGGAGACGAGCAGTCCTTC
many	TRBJ2-2	TRBD2	TRBV9	CASSVGGGPVAGELFF	TGTGCCAGCAGCGTTGGGGGAGGGCCGGTTGCCGGGGAGCTGTTTTTT
many	TRBJ1-4	.	TRBV4-3	CASSPPSDGEKLFF	TGCGCCAGCAGCCCCCCCTCGGACGGTGAAAAACTGTTTTTT
many	TRBJ2-3	.	TRBV12-5	CASGDSGSSTDTQYF	TGTGCTAGCGGAGACTCAGGGAGTAGCACAGATACGCAGTATTTT
.	TRBJ1-1	.	TRBV5-1	CASSLGGNEAFF	TGCGCCAGCAGCTTGGGGGGGAATGAAGCTTTCTTT
.	TRBJ1-1	.	TRBV10-3	CGLGRMNTEAFF	TGTGGCCTAGGACGGATGAACACTGAAGCTTTCTTT
many	TRBJ2-3	.	TRBV20-1	CSAGGGGTDTQYF	TGCAGTGCTGGGGGCGGGGGCACAGATACGCAGTATTTT
.	TRBJ1-1	.	TRBV6-5	CASRSNTEVFF	TGTGCCAGCAGGTCGAACACTGAAGTTTTCTTT
many	TRBJ2-7	.	TRBV30	CAWSGGQGHEQYF	TGTGCCTGGAGTGGAGGCCAGGGGCACGAGCAGTACTTC
few	TRBJ2-7	.	TRBV4-2	CASSPPPVGRGTYEQYF	TGTGCCAGCAGCCCCCCCCCCGTGGGCAGGGGTACCTACGAGCAGTACTTC
.	TRBJ1-1	.	TRBV20-1	CSATTVLEMNTEAFF	TGCAGTGCTACTACTGTCCTAGAGATGAACACTGAAGCTTTCTTT
many	TRBJ1-3	.	TRBV30	CAWSGRNTIYF	TGTGCCTGGTCAGGTAGAAACACCATATATTTT
.	TRBJ2-7	.	TRBV6-5	CASGRAGTFTNEQYF	TGTGCCAGCGGACGAGCCGGGACATTTACCAACGAGCAGTACTTC
many	TRBJ2-7	.	TRBV7-2	CASSLHVRYEQYF	TGTGCCAGCAGCTTACACGTAAGATACGAGCAGTACTTC
many	TRBJ1-2	.	TRBV19	CASSIPGREATGYTF	TGTGCCAGTAGTATCCCTGGCAGGGAAGCCACTGGCTACACCTTC
.	TRBJ2-1	TRBD2	TRBV18	CASSPPVGLAVEQFF	TGTGCCAGCTCACCACCGGTGGGACTAGCGGTTGAGCAGTTCTTC
many	TRBJ2-3	.	TRBV6-5	CASSYVADTQYF	TGTGCCAGCAGTTACGTGGCCGATACGCAGTATTTT
many	TRBJ2-3	TRBD1	TRBV5-1	CASSSTGWTDTQYF	TGCGCCAGCAGCTCGACAGGGTGGACAGATACGCAGTATTTT
many	TRBJ2-3	.	TRBV2	CASSWEDTQYF	TGTGCCAGCAGCTGGGAAGATACGCAGTATTTT
.	TRBJ2-1	TRBD2	TRBV7-9	CASSSRTSGEERTHNEQFF	TGTGCCAGCAGCTCACGGACTAGCGGGGAGGAGCGGACCCACAATGAGCAGTTCTTC
many	TRBJ1-3	.	TRBV12-3/TRBV12-4	CASSLSFGNTIYF	TGTGCCAGCAGTTTATCTTTTGGAAACACCATATATTTT
.	TRBJ1-2	TRBD1	TRBV7-2	CASSPLTGGDLYGYTF	TGTGCCAGCAGCCCTTTGACAGGGGGGGACCTCTATGGCTACACCTTC
few	TRBJ2-3	TRBD2	TRBV12-3/TRBV12-4	CASTWGTSGVGADTQYF	TGTGCCAGCACCTGGGGGACTAGCGGGGTGGGGGCAGATACGCAGTATTTT
many	TRBJ2-7	TRBD2	TRBV15	CATSFTTGTSGTHNF	TGTGCCACCAGCTTTACGACCGGGACTAGCGGGACTCATAACTTC
many	TRBJ2-1	.	TRBV7-3	CASSNGAGGTYEQFF	TGTGCCAGCAGCAATGGTGCTGGCGGGACCTATGAGCAGTTCTTC
many	TRBJ2-7	TRBD1	TRBV4-2	CASSQTGTGFLSYEQYF	TGTGCCAGCAGCCAAACCGGGACAGGGTTCCTCTCCTACGAGCAGTACTTC